What follows are 17 T cell receptor beta chains derived from one specimen sequenced in a study of T cell responses to AZD1222 COVID-19 vaccine. TCRdb's copy holds only in-frame clones and misses some; the assay was immunoSEQ multiplex PCR. The sample contains around 150,000 clones, around 92% of which appear only once. Sequences were derived from peripheral blood, sampled 28 days after the second AZD1222 dose. The source of these receptors is an adult who received the AZD1222 COVID-19 vaccine.

The chain joins TRBV3-1 (or the pseudogene TRBV3-2) to TRBJ2-2; 7 nucleotides align to TRBD1. There are 15 residues in the CDR3. V trimming: 4 bases; J trimming: 4 bases; junction bases outside the gene matches: 6. Looked up from germline, CDR1 is LGHDT and CDR2 is YNNKEL (reference sequence). The CDR3 reads CASSPTGTTTGELFF. The DNA for the CDR3 is TGTGCCAGCAGCCCGACAGGGACAACCACCGGGGAGCTGTTTTTT.

This chain links TRBV12-3 or TRBV12-4 with TRBJ1-1, with unresolved D. This CDR3 has 11 residues. Trimming removed 6 bases from V and 8 bases from J, with 10 bases in between. The CDR3 DNA follows: TGTGCCAGCAGCCTGGCCAAGGAAGCTTTCTTT. Amino acid sequence: CASSLAKEAFF.

This chain links TRBV29-1 with TRBJ2-7; 8 bases fit TRBD1. This CDR3 has 14 residues. Germline V CDR1 and CDR2: SQVTM, ANQGSEA. V shed 5 bases, J shed 2 bases, and the junction held 8 bases outside the gene matches. The CDR3 sequence: CSVRPGGGTYEQYF. In nucleotides, the CDR3 is TGCAGCGTTCGGCCAGGGGGCGGGACCTACGAGCAGTACTTC.

The CDR3 DNA is TGCGCCAGCAGCTTGAGGACAGAACCCACTAATTCACCCCTCCACTTT. Encoded protein: CASSLRTEPTNSPLHF. This sequence joins TRBV5-1 and TRBJ1-6; the D gene is possibly TRBD1 (6 bases). CDR3 length equals 16 residues. V lost 1 base to trimming and J lost 6 bases, with 14 bases between them. Germline CDR1 is SGHRS and CDR2 is YFSETQ.

This rearrangement joins TRBV29-1 to TRBJ2-1, with 10 bases identical to TRBD1. Germline V gives CDR1 SQVTM, CDR2 ANQGSEA. The CDR3 runs to 15 residues. The junction had 2 bases not matched to a gene; V was cut back by 1 base and J by 2 bases. In nucleotides, the CDR3 is TGCAGCGTTGAAGGTGGACAGGGGGCCTACAATGAGCAGTTCTTC. Amino acids: CSVEGGQGAYNEQFF.

The chain carries TRBV28 and TRBJ2-5, with 11 bases fitting TRBD2. The CDR3 extends over 16 amino acids. CDR1 MDHEN and CDR2 SYDVKM come from the germline V gene. V trimming: 4 bases; J trimming: 0 bases; junction bases outside the gene matches: 4. In nucleotides, the CDR3 is TGTGCCAGCAGTTCGCCTAGCGGGGGGTACCAAGAGACCCAGTACTTC. Its translation is CASSSPSGGYQETQYF.

This chain uses TRBV2 with TRBJ1-5; maybe TRBD1 (6 bases). The CDR3 is made up of 14 amino acids. Germline lookup yields CDR1 SNHLY and CDR2 FYNNEI. V was pared by 9 bases and J by 5 bases, with 17 bases between. The CDR3 bases are TGTGCCAGTAATAGTGTAGGGGGTGATCAGCCCCAGCATTTT. It translates to CASNSVGGDQPQHF.

CDR3 sequence: CASRLTGGGNGYTF. CDR3 sequence (DNA): TGTGCCAGCAGGTTGACAGGGGGCGGTAATGGCTACACCTTC. V and J are TRBV7-9 and TRBJ1-2, with 10 bases lining up with TRBD1. J gave up 6 bases and V 6 bases, and 7 bases lay outside the gene matches. Germline V CDR1 and CDR2: SEHNR, FQNEAQ (reference sequence). The length of the CDR3 is 14 residues.

The CDR3, as DNA: TGTGCCAGCAGCTTATATACAGGGTTGGACGAGCAGTACTTC. Its translation is CASSLYTGLDEQYF. The rearrangement uses TRBV7-9 and TRBJ2-7, with TRBD1 as a possible D gene (6 bases). This CDR3 has 14 amino acids. The germline V and J ends were trimmed by 2 bases and 5 bases, with 13 bases remaining between them. Germline values: CDR1 SEHNR, CDR2 FQNEAQ (reference sequence).

The rearrangement links TRBV10-3 to TRBJ2-1, with 12 bases aligning to TRBD2. Germline-derived CDR1 and CDR2 are ENHRY and SYGVKD. This CDR3 is 16 amino acids long. V dropped 5 bases and J dropped 5; count of bases not matched to a gene: 7. CDR3: CAISQRLAGENNEQFF. The CDR3 DNA is TGTGCCATCAGTCAGCGACTAGCGGGGGAAAACAATGAGCAGTTCTTC.

CDR3 in DNA: TGTGCCAGCAGTTTGAGGGCAGGGCGAAGTGAAAAACTGTTTTTT. This translates into CASSLRAGRSEKLFF. The chain couples TRBV6-5 to TRBJ1-4; D might be TRBD1 (5 bases). CDR3 length: 15 residues. Germline CDR1 is MNHEY and CDR2 is SVGAGI. The V and J ends lost 4 bases and 7 bases respectively, with 16 bases between them.

CDR3 in amino acids: CASSLSSTGGGGYTF. Written as DNA, the CDR3 is TGTGCCAGCAGTTTATCAAGTACAGGGGGAGGTGGCTACACCTTC. This chain connects TRBV27 to TRBJ1-2; 8 positions agree with TRBD1. The CDR3 has 15 residues. V shed 0 bases and J 7 bases; nucleotides not matched to a gene: 7. Germline CDR1 is MNHEY and CDR2 is SMNVEV (reference sequence).

J is TRBJ2-2 and V is TRBV4-1; D remains unclear. Per the germline V gene, CDR1 is MGHRA and CDR2 is YSYEKL. There are 15 residues in the CDR3. The germline V and J ends were trimmed by 3 bases and 4 bases, with 12 bases remaining between them. CDR3 sequence (DNA): TGCGCCAGCAGCCAGCTAGTGAGTTCCACCGGGGAGCTGTTTTTT. Its protein product is CASSQLVSSTGELFF.

The V and J genes are TRBV3-1 (or the pseudogene TRBV3-2) and TRBJ1-2; D might be TRBD1 (6 bases). The CDR3 has 15 residues. Between the trimmed V and J ends, which lost 4 bases and 4 bases, there was a span of 16 bases. Germline CDR1 LGHDT, CDR2 YNNKEL (reference sequence). The chain's CDR3 is CASSPGGGLLYGYTF. CDR3 in DNA: TGTGCCAGCAGCCCCGGGGGGGGCCTACTCTATGGCTACACCTTC.

This chain links TRBV27 with TRBJ1-6; 11 nucleotides line up with TRBD1. Germline-derived CDR1 and CDR2 are MNHEY and SMNVEV (reference sequence). V dropped 6 bases and J dropped 16; count of bases not matched to a gene: 11. The CDR3 is 14 residues long. CDR3 in amino acids: CASRLTGTGGLLHF. CDR3 bases: TGTGCCAGCAGGCTTACGGGGACAGGGGGTCTGCTCCACTTT.

J is TRBJ1-2 and V is TRBV5-5, with 9 bases fitting TRBD1. Trimming at V came to 4 bases and at J to 8 bases, leaving 12 bases not matched to a gene. Germline CDR1 reads SGHKS; CDR2 reads YYEKEE (reference sequence). The CDR3 has 15 amino acids. CDR3 sequence: CASSPVRDRAGGYTF. Here the CDR3 DNA reads TGTGCCAGCAGCCCAGTTAGGGACAGGGCTGGAGGCTACACCTTC. Combining the CDR3 with reference TRBV5-5 and TRBJ1-2 gives the whole variable domain DAGVTQSPTHLIKTRGQQVTLRCSPISGHKSVSWYQQVLGQGPQFIFQYYEKEERGRGNFPDRFSARQFPNYSSELNVNALLLGDSALYLCASSPVRDRAGGYTFGSGTRLTVV.

V usage is TRBV5-6 and J usage is TRBJ1-4; maybe TRBD1 (5 bases). The CDR3 spans 16 residues. Looked up from germline, CDR1 is SGHDT and CDR2 is YYEEEE. V was pared by 5 bases and J by 7 bases, with 21 bases between. The CDR3 loop reads CASSWDRDGGGEKLFF. Written as DNA, the CDR3 is TGTGCCAGCAGTTGGGACCGGGACGGAGGTGGTGAAAAACTGTTTTTT.